This TCR beta chain was observed in a study of blood T cell repertoires in COVID-19. Some clones are missing from TCRdb's copy, which holds only in-frame ones; the method was immunoSEQ multiplex PCR. The sample has roughly 140,000 clones; around 78% are singletons. Germline CDR1 and CDR2: LNHDA and SQIVND (reference sequence). The CDR3 runs 12 residues. Trimming took off 3 bases at V and 5 bases at J, with 7 bases between the two ends. This sequence joins TRBV19 and TRBJ2-5, with D possibly TRBD1 on 6 matching bases. Sequencing was done on a sample of peripheral blood. The source is an older woman with acute or convalescent COVID-19. The CDR3 bases are TGTGCCAGTAGTATGAGGGGGGAGACCCAGTACTTC. Amino acids: CASSMRGETQYF.